These T cell receptor beta chains were read from a single sample in a study of cytomegalovirus exposure and HLA in healthy donors. Produced via immunoSEQ multiplex PCR; TCRdb's table is partial and in-frame only. Of 85,000 to 100,000 clones listed, around 80% are singletons. Sequencing used PBMCs. All receptors derive from a man between 60 and 75 years old in good health and CMV-seropositive. CDR3s include the opening cysteine and the closing phenylalanine or tryptophan. D genes are given only for firm matches. The size of a clone is reported for some rows only, either as once, few or many, or as a class for expanded clones.

J: TRBJ2-5
V: TRBV5-1
size: once
D: TRBD1
DNA: TGCGCCAGCAGCTTGGACAGGGGAGAGGCCCAGTACTTC
CDR3: CASSLDRGEAQYF

J: TRBJ2-3
V: TRBV11-3
size: .
D: .
DNA: TGTGCCAGCAGCTTAGGTGCCGGGTCAAGCACAGATACGCAGTATTTT
CDR3: CASSLGAGSSTDTQYF

J: TRBJ1-4
V: TRBV4-1
size: .
D: .
DNA: TGCGCCAGCAGCCCGGGAGGGAGGGGATCTAATGAAAAACTGTTTTTT
CDR3: CASSPGGRGSNEKLFF

J: TRBJ2-3
V: TRBV4-1
size: .
D: .
DNA: TGCGCCAGCAGCCAGGCCGGCGGGGGCTCACAGTCGGATACGCAGTATTTT
CDR3: CASSQAGGGSQSDTQYF

J: TRBJ2-7
V: TRBV27
size: few
D: .
DNA: TGTGCCAGCAGTTTATATGGGCTGAGCTCCTACGAGCAGTACTTC
CDR3: CASSLYGLSSYEQYF

J: TRBJ2-7
V: TRBV18
size: .
D: TRBD1
DNA: TGTGCCAGCTCACCCCTTACGCCGGGACAGGGGACCTACGAGCAGTACTTC
CDR3: CASSPLTPGQGTYEQYF

J: TRBJ2-2
V: TRBV7-6
size: .
D: .
DNA: TGTGCCAGCAGCTCAAGGGGGACCGTAGCAGCCGGGGAGCTGTTTTTT
CDR3: CASSSRGTVAAGELFF

J: TRBJ2-7
V: TRBV11-2
size: .
D: TRBD1
DNA: TGTGCCAGCAGCTTAGGACAGGGCGGTTTAAGGCAGTACTTC
CDR3: CASSLGQGGLRQYF

J: TRBJ2-1
V: TRBV5-1
size: .
D: TRBD1
DNA: TGCGCCAGCAGCCCGGGGACAGGGGATGAGCAGTTCTTC
CDR3: CASSPGTGDEQFF

J: TRBJ1-6
V: TRBV2
size: .
D: TRBD1
DNA: TGTGCCAGCAGGGGGGGACAGAATAATTCACCCCTCCACTTT
CDR3: CASRGGQNNSPLHF

J: TRBJ2-1
V: TRBV6-1
size: .
D: .
DNA: TGTGCCAGCAGTGAAAGGACAGCCAATCCTTACAATGAGCAGTTCTTC
CDR3: CASSERTANPYNEQFF

J: TRBJ2-7
V: TRBV10-3
size: .
D: TRBD1
DNA: TGTGCCATCAGTGAGTCATTGGCAGGGGGAACCTACGAGCAGTACTTC
CDR3: CAISESLAGGTYEQYF

J: TRBJ2-5
V: TRBV18
size: .
D: .
DNA: TGTGCCAGCTCACTAGTAGCGGAATTCCGCCAAGAGACCCAGTACTTC
CDR3: CASSLVAEFRQETQYF

J: TRBJ1-2
V: TRBV7-8
size: .
D: TRBD1
DNA: TGTGCCAGCAGCTTAGAGAACAGGGGCTCTAACTATGGCTACACCTTC
CDR3: CASSLENRGSNYGYTF

J: TRBJ1-2
V: TRBV28
size: .
D: .
DNA: TGTGCCCTGGGAGGGTCCTATGGCTACACCTTC
CDR3: CALGGSYGYTF

J: TRBJ1-5
V: TRBV12-5
size: .
D: TRBD1
DNA: TGTGCTAGTGGTTTGGTACAGGGGGCTTTTGGCAATCAGCCCCAGCATTTT
CDR3: CASGLVQGAFGNQPQHF

J: TRBJ2-2
V: TRBV4-1
size: .
D: TRBD2
DNA: TGCGCCAGCAGCCAAATATCATTAGCGGGGTCGGGGGAGCTGTTTTTT
CDR3: CASSQISLAGSGELFF

J: TRBJ1-5
V: TRBV11-2
size: .
D: .
DNA: TGTGCCAGCAGCTTGGCCCGGGGGGGCAATCAGCCCCAGCATTTT
CDR3: CASSLARGGNQPQHF

J: TRBJ2-7
V: TRBV18
size: .
D: TRBD2
DNA: TGTGCCAGCTCACTGAGCACTAGCGGGGACGAGCAGTACTTC
CDR3: CASSLSTSGDEQYF

J: TRBJ2-5
V: TRBV5-4
size: .
D: TRBD2
DNA: TGTGCCAGCAGCCGCGGGGGGGGAAGACAAGAGACCCAGTACTTC
CDR3: CASSRGGGRQETQYF

J: TRBJ1-1
V: TRBV2
size: .
D: .
DNA: TGTGCCAGCAAAGGGGGTACAGGAGGCACTGAAGCTTTCTTT
CDR3: CASKGGTGGTEAFF

J: TRBJ1-2
V: TRBV7-2
size: .
D: TRBD1
DNA: TGTGCCAGCAGCCCATTACTAAGGACAGGGGGCAAATATGGCTACACCTTC
CDR3: CASSPLLRTGGKYGYTF

J: TRBJ1-1
V: TRBV5-1
size: .
D: .
DNA: TGCGCCAGCAGCTTGAGGAGCTTGAACACTGAAGCTTTCTTT
CDR3: CASSLRSLNTEAFF

J: TRBJ1-4
V: TRBV9
size: .
D: .
DNA: TGTGCCAGCAGTTCCGGAAGGGGTAAAGAAAAACTGTTTTTT
CDR3: CASSSGRGKEKLFF

J: TRBJ2-7
V: TRBV7-2
size: .
D: TRBD1
DNA: TGTGCCAGCAGCTTGGGACAGGGGGCGGCCGAGCAGTACTTC
CDR3: CASSLGQGAAEQYF

J: TRBJ1-3
V: TRBV9
size: once
D: TRBD1
DNA: TGTGCCAGCAGCGTGGCCGGACAGGGCTCTGGAAACACCATATATTTT
CDR3: CASSVAGQGSGNTIYF

J: TRBJ1-5
V: TRBV7-9
size: .
D: TRBD1
DNA: TGTGCCAGCAGCCGACAGGGTGGGAATCAGCCCCAGCATTTT
CDR3: CASSRQGGNQPQHF

J: TRBJ1-2
V: TRBV7-7
size: .
D: .
DNA: TGTGCTAGCAGCTTACCAGGGAGGCCTATAAAACCTAACTATGGCTACACCTTC
CDR3: CASSLPGRPIKPNYGYTF

J: TRBJ2-2
V: TRBV4-3
size: .
D: TRBD2
DNA: TGCGCCAGCAGCCAAGCAAGACTAGCGGGGGGCGCGACCGGGGAGCTGTTTTTT
CDR3: CASSQARLAGGATGELFF

J: TRBJ1-2
V: TRBV27
size: .
D: .
DNA: TGTGCCAGCAGTTTCCTTAAGGGAGGTAACTATGGCTACACCTTC
CDR3: CASSFLKGGNYGYTF

J: TRBJ2-3
V: TRBV9
size: .
D: .
DNA: TGTGCCAGCAGCGTTGGCGGCCCGGCGGGAGATACGCAGTATTTT
CDR3: CASSVGGPAGDTQYF

J: TRBJ1-4
V: TRBV19
size: .
D: TRBD1
DNA: TGTGCCAGTAGTATTTACAGGGGAAGTGTTGAAAAACTGTTTTTT
CDR3: CASSIYRGSVEKLFF

J: TRBJ2-3
V: TRBV7-9
size: .
D: TRBD2
DNA: TGTTCCAGCAGCTTAGGACTAGCGGGGGGCGGAGATACGCAGTATTTT
CDR3: CSSSLGLAGGGDTQYF

J: TRBJ2-5
V: TRBV30
size: .
D: TRBD2
DNA: TGTGCCTGGAGGACTAGCGGGGGCTGGGCAAAGACCCAGTACTTC
CDR3: CAWRTSGGWAKTQYF

J: TRBJ2-3
V: TRBV7-9
size: .
D: TRBD2
DNA: TGTGCCAGCAGCTTAACTAGCGGGGCATTTGGGAAGTATTTT
CDR3: CASSLTSGAFGKYF

J: TRBJ2-7
V: TRBV4-1
size: .
D: TRBD1
DNA: TGCGCCAGCAGCCAAGGGTGGGACAGGGTCGTCTACGAGCAGTACTTC
CDR3: CASSQGWDRVVYEQYF

J: TRBJ2-7
V: TRBV6-5
size: .
D: .
DNA: TGTGCCAGCAGTGACTCCGGTTCGGGAGAGCAGTACTTC
CDR3: CASSDSGSGEQYF

J: TRBJ2-7
V: TRBV10-3
size: .
D: .
DNA: TGTGCCACCCAGGGGGCTAGCGGAGCCTACGAGCAGTACTTC
CDR3: CATQGASGAYEQYF

J: TRBJ2-3
V: TRBV7-8
size: .
D: TRBD2
DNA: TGTGCCAGCAGCTTAGGGACTAGCGGGGGCCCTCTCACAGATACGCAGTATTTT
CDR3: CASSLGTSGGPLTDTQYF

J: TRBJ1-4
V: TRBV5-1
size: .
D: TRBD1
DNA: TGCGCCAGCAGCTTGGAAGGGACAGCAACTAATGAAAAACTGTTTTTT
CDR3: CASSLEGTATNEKLFF

J: TRBJ2-7
V: TRBV7-2
size: .
D: TRBD1
DNA: TGTGCCAGCAGCTTCACAGGGGGCGGCTACGAGCAGTACTTC
CDR3: CASSFTGGGYEQYF

J: TRBJ2-5
V: TRBV10-3
size: .
D: .
DNA: TGTGCCATCAGTGAGTCCCCCACTAGTTGGGAGACCCAGTACTTC
CDR3: CAISESPTSWETQYF

J: TRBJ2-3
V: TRBV30
size: .
D: .
DNA: TGTGCCTGGAGTGTTCAAGCCCAACGCCCCCGTACGCAGTATTTT
CDR3: CAWSVQAQRPRTQYF

J: TRBJ2-3
V: TRBV4-3
size: .
D: TRBD2
DNA: TGCGCCAGCAGCCAAGTGCTAGCGGGAACCACAGATACGCAGTATTTT
CDR3: CASSQVLAGTTDTQYF

J: TRBJ2-3
V: TRBV29-1
size: .
D: .
DNA: TGCAGCCTTGGACAGCGATCTAGCACAGATACGCAGTATTTT
CDR3: CSLGQRSSTDTQYF

J: TRBJ2-1
V: TRBV30
size: .
D: .
DNA: TGTGCCTGGAGTGTACGGTTATACAATGAGCAGTTCTTC
CDR3: CAWSVRLYNEQFF

J: TRBJ1-5
V: TRBV27
size: .
D: .
DNA: TGTGCCAGCAGTTTAGTGGCAGGGGCCTACAATCAGCCCCAGCATTTT
CDR3: CASSLVAGAYNQPQHF

J: TRBJ1-5
V: TRBV19
size: .
D: .
DNA: TGTGCCAGTAGTTTTAGACCCGGACCCGGGAAGTCGCAGCCCCAGCATTTT
CDR3: CASSFRPGPGKSQPQHF

J: TRBJ2-7
V: TRBV19
size: .
D: TRBD1
DNA: TGTGCCAGTAGTCTGACAGGGAAGGGTTCCTACGAGCAGTACTTC
CDR3: CASSLTGKGSYEQYF

J: TRBJ1-2
V: TRBV10-2
size: .
D: .
DNA: TGCGCCAGCAGTGATCCGTTTCCTATCGGCTACACCTTC
CDR3: CASSDPFPIGYTF

J: TRBJ1-5
V: TRBV6-1
size: .
D: .
DNA: TGTGCCAGCAGTGTTCAGTTTAGCAATCAGCCCCAGCATTTT
CDR3: CASSVQFSNQPQHF

J: TRBJ1-3
V: TRBV21-1
size: many
D: .
DNA: TGTGCCAGCAGCGAACAGGGGGAAAACACCATATATTTT
CDR3: CASSEQGENTIYF

J: TRBJ2-3
V: TRBV27
size: .
D: TRBD2
DNA: TGTGCCAGCAGTTTATCTGGAATTAGCGGGGGTGATACGCAGTATTTT
CDR3: CASSLSGISGGDTQYF

J: TRBJ1-5
V: TRBV4-1
size: .
D: .
DNA: TGCGCCAGCAGCCAGGTCCCACAGGGAAAAAGGGGTCAGCCCCAGCATTTT
CDR3: CASSQVPQGKRGQPQHF

J: TRBJ2-5
V: TRBV5-4
size: .
D: .
DNA: TGTGCCAGCAGGAGGGCGTTGGGCGAGACCCAGTACTTC
CDR3: CASRRALGETQYF